This is a list of T cell receptor beta chains from one sample in a study of cytomegalovirus exposure and HLA in healthy donors. TCRdb's table, derived via immunoSEQ multiplex PCR, lists solely in-frame clones and lacks some. The repertoire holds some 89,000 clones, with approximately 70% as singletons. The specimen sequenced was PBMCs. These receptors were obtained from a man aged 55 to 69 in good health and CMV-seronegative. The CDR3 runs from the conserved cysteine through the conserved F or W. The order of the fields is V gene, J gene, clone size, D gene, CDR3 protein, CDR3 DNA. D genes are given only for firm matches. Size values are once, few and many counts, or a class for expanded clones, and some rows have none.

TRBV4-3	TRBJ1-2	NA	TRBD1	CASSPNRGIANYGYTF	TGCGCCAGCAGCCCGAACAGGGGAATTGCTAACTATGGCTACACCTTC
TRBV27	TRBJ2-5	NA	TRBD2	CASSLERGKETQYF	TGTGCCAGCAGTTTAGAGCGGGGGAAAGAGACCCAGTACTTC
TRBV11-2	TRBJ2-3	NA	NA	CASSYTDTQYF	TGTGCCAGCAGTTATACAGATACGCAGTATTTT
TRBV7-8	TRBJ2-5	NA	NA	CASSLDKGAGWETQYF	TGTGCCAGCAGCTTAGATAAGGGGGCGGGGTGGGAGACCCAGTACTTC
TRBV7-9	TRBJ2-3	NA	NA	CASSLGASQGTQYF	TGTGCCAGCAGCTTAGGAGCCTCCCAGGGTACGCAGTATTTT
TRBV4-3	TRBJ1-2	NA	NA	CASSQGLRGLSGYTF	TGCGCCAGCAGCCAAGGATTGCGGGGCTTGAGCGGCTACACCTTC
TRBV7-7	TRBJ2-3	few	TRBD2	CASISSKVGGTRPDTQYF	TGTGCCAGCATCTCTAGTAAAGTGGGGGGGACTAGGCCAGATACGCAGTATTTT
TRBV4-3	TRBJ2-1	NA	NA	CASSPRLEVGGEQFF	TGCGCCAGCAGCCCCCGACTAGAGGTTGGGGGTGAGCAGTTCTTC
TRBV10-2	TRBJ1-1	few	NA	CASSGSWNTEAFF	TGCGCCAGCAGTGGGAGTTGGAACACTGAAGCTTTCTTT
TRBV18	TRBJ2-7	NA	TRBD2	CASSPSGGISYEQYF	TGTGCCAGCTCACCGAGCGGGGGGATCTCCTACGAGCAGTACTTC
TRBV10-1	TRBJ1-1	NA	NA	CASSETTGRGAEAFF	TGCGCCAGCAGTGAGACAACAGGCCGCGGCGCTGAAGCTTTCTTT
TRBV5-1	TRBJ2-7	NA	TRBD2	CASSSGLEPYEQYF	TGCGCCAGCAGCTCCGGACTAGAACCCTACGAGCAGTACTTC
TRBV7-2	TRBJ2-1	NA	TRBD1	CASSLANMRTGHDEQFF	TGTGCCAGCAGCTTAGCGAACATGAGGACAGGGCATGATGAGCAGTTCTTC